This passage covers 30 T cell receptor beta chains from one sample sequenced in a study of T cell responses to AZD1222 COVID-19 vaccine. Libraries were prepared by immunoSEQ multiplex PCR; TCRdb keeps only in-frame clonotypes and omits some of them. The data hold over 120,000 clones, with around 93% observed a single time. The input for sequencing was peripheral blood, taken 28 days after the second AZD1222 dose. Receptor source: an adult who received the AZD1222 COVID-19 vaccine.

The V and J genes are TRBV12-5 and TRBJ1-1; D not certain. The CDR3 extends over 16 amino acids. With 4 bases removed from V and 0 bases from J, the gap between germline ends came to 15 bases. Germline V gene data show CDR1 as LGHNT and CDR2 as FRNRAP. CDR3 region: CASGSRPMSMNTEAFF. The DNA of the CDR3 is TGTGCTAGTGGTTCTCGCCCGATGAGTATGAACACTGAAGCTTTCTTT.

The J gene is TRBJ1-5, the V gene TRBV23-1; no clear D gene. TRBV23-1 is designated an ORF whose function remains uncertain. Trimming cost V 3 bases and J 5 bases, with 8 bases left between them. The CDR3 length is 13 residues. CDR3 protein: CASSHRKYQPQHF. CDR3 DNA: TGCGCCAGCAGTCACCGGAAGTATCAGCCCCAGCATTTT.

This clone occurred a few times. The genes are TRBV11-2 and TRBJ1-2, with D tentatively TRBD1 (6 bases). Germline-derived CDR1 and CDR2 are SGHAT and FQNNGV. V lost 1 base and J 8 bases, leaving 11 bases between the germline ends. This CDR3 is 13 amino acids long. The CDR3 region has the DNA TGTGCCAGCAGCTTAGGACGGGGGGCGGGCTACACCTTC. Its translation: CASSLGRGAGYTF.

This chain links TRBV6-6 with TRBJ2-3, with TRBD1 identical over 8 bases. CDR3 length equals 17 residues. Germline CDR1 and CDR2: MNHNY and SVGAGI (reference sequence). Germline trimming cut 5 bases from V and 7 bases from J; bases unmatched to any gene: 17. The CDR3 protein is CASSPGRDRNTPNTQYF. The DNA of the CDR3 is TGTGCCAGCAGTCCTGGTCGGGACAGGAATACACCAAATACGCAGTATTTT.

This clone has more than one count but fewer than ten. The chain links TRBV15 to TRBJ1-2; 8 nucleotides line up with TRBD1. CDR1 is LNHNV, CDR2 YYDKDF, per germline (reference sequence). J lost 5 bases, V lost 5 bases, and 1 base had no gene match. The CDR3 has 12 amino acids. The CDR3 protein is CATSGQGYGYTF. The CDR3 DNA is TGTGCCACCAGCGGACAGGGATATGGCTACACCTTC. The variable domain in full, with the rest retrieved from reference TRBV15 and TRBJ1-2, is DAMVIQNPRYQVTQFGKPVTLSCSQTLNHNVMYWYQQKSSQAPKLLFHYYDKDFNNEADTPDNFQSRRPNTSFCFLDIRSPGLGDTAMYLCATSGQGYGYTFGSGTRLTVV.

The rearrangement links TRBV7-2 to TRBJ1-2; D remains unclear. This CDR3 has 12 residues. In germline, CDR1 is SGHTA, CDR2 FQGNSA. Trimming removed 5 bases at V and 8 bases at J, with 12 bases between. The CDR3 loop is CASSPSRGGYTF. As DNA, the CDR3 is TGTGCCAGCAGCCCGTCACGTGGAGGCTACACCTTC.

The rearrangement uses TRBV5-1 and TRBJ2-7; 9 positions agree with TRBD1. Germline V gene lookup returns CDR1 SGHRS and CDR2 YFSETQ. The V gene end was trimmed by 0 bases and the J gene end by 7 bases; junction bases not matched to a gene: 11. The CDR3 is 16 amino acids. The CDR3 region is CASSLEGTGRLGEQYF. DNA of the CDR3: TGCGCCAGCAGCTTGGAAGGGACAGGGAGATTAGGAGAGCAGTACTTC.

The genes are TRBV27 and TRBJ2-3; the D is unclear. The germline V and J ends were trimmed by 6 bases and 4 bases, with 8 bases remaining between them. Germline V lookup: CDR1 MNHEY, CDR2 SMNVEV (reference sequence). The CDR3 covers 12 residues. The CDR3 nucleotides read TGTGCCAGCAGGCATGCTGCAGATACGCAGTATTTT. Its protein product is CASRHAADTQYF.

The rearrangement uses TRBV7-9 and TRBJ2-7; perhaps TRBD2 as D (7 bases). V was clipped by 3 bases and J by 5 bases, with 14 bases between them. Germline lookup yields CDR1 SEHNR and CDR2 FQNEAQ (reference sequence). The CDR3 loop spans 14 amino acids. CDR3 DNA: TGTGCCAGCAGCTTCACGGGGGGCACGCACGAGCAGTACTTC. Its protein is CASSFTGGTHEQYF.

The chain carries TRBV11-2 and TRBJ1-2; 8 bases align to TRBD1. The CDR3 sequence is 14 residues long. Trimming removed 5 bases from V and 2 bases from J; junction bases left unmatched: 4. Per the germline V gene, CDR1 is SGHAT and CDR2 is FQNNGV. In DNA form, the CDR3 reads TGTGCCAGCAGCGGCAGGGGGCAAAACTATGGCTACACCTTC. It encodes CASSGRGQNYGYTF.

The table lists this clone with a few counts. V and J are TRBV9 and TRBJ1-2; no clear D gene. The CDR3 covers 13 residues. The V gene lost 0 bases and the J gene lost 7 bases, with 10 bases spanning the gap. Germline CDR1 reads SGDLS; CDR2 reads YYNGEE. DNA of the CDR3: TGTGCCAGCAGCGTAGGGGCCAAAAGTGGCTACACCTTC. This translates into CASSVGAKSGYTF. Supplemented by reference TRBV9 and TRBJ1-2, the full variable domain reads DSGVTQTPKHLITATGQRVTLRCSPRSGDLSVYWYQQSLDQGLQFLIQYYNGEERAKGNILERFSAQQFPDLHSELNLSSLELGDSALYFCASSVGAKSGYTFGSGTRLTVV.

This chain joins TRBV11-3 and TRBJ1-1; 9 bases align to TRBD1. There are 14 residues in the CDR3. The V and J ends lost 5 bases and 5 bases, in that order; junction bases with no gene match: 6. CDR1 is SGHNT and CDR2 is YENEEA in the germline V gene. CDR3 DNA: TGTGCCAGCAGCCCGGGACAGGGAAGGACTGAAGCTTTCTTT. It yields the protein CASSPGQGRTEAFF.

This clone was detected a few times. The rearrangement uses TRBV6-2 or TRBV6-3 and TRBJ2-1; TRBD2 aligns across 8 bases. With V trimmed by 3 bases and J by 4 bases, 5 bases remained unmatched. This CDR3 contains 15 residues. Germline V gene sequence: CDR1 MNHEY, CDR2 SVGEGT. The chain's CDR3 is CASSYGGRNYNEQFF. CDR3 DNA: TGTGCCAGCAGTTATGGCGGGAGGAATTACAATGAGCAGTTCTTC.

This chain connects TRBV7-2 to TRBJ2-7; TRBD2 matches 7 bases. The V and J ends lost 0 bases and 1 base, in that order; junction bases with no gene match: 3. This CDR3 comprises 15 residues. Germline CDR1 and CDR2: SGHTA and FQGNSA. CDR3 sequence: CASSLAWEGSYEQYF. The CDR3 coding sequence is TGTGCCAGCAGCTTAGCTTGGGAGGGATCCTACGAGCAGTACTTC.

V usage is TRBV12-3 or TRBV12-4 and J usage is TRBJ1-2, with TRBD1 matching 9 bases. The CDR3 is 13 residues long. V dropped 5 bases and J dropped 8; count of bases not matched to a gene: 6. CDR3 DNA: TGTGCCAGCAGTCGGACAGGGGAAGGCGGCTACACCTTC. Amino acids: CASSRTGEGGYTF.

The V call is TRBV5-4, the J call TRBJ2-1; 10 bases are a match to TRBD2. V gave up 0 bases and J gave up 9 bases; unmatched junction bases: 6. The CDR3 runs to 15 residues. In germline, CDR1 is SGHNT, CDR2 YYREEE (reference sequence). Here the CDR3 reads CASSLGAGGEVEQFF. The CDR3 nucleotides are TGTGCCAGCAGCTTGGGAGCGGGAGGGGAAGTTGAGCAGTTCTTC.

In the case of this clone: The sample carries other DNA sequences with the same CDR3. The chain joins TRBV5-4 to TRBJ2-1, with 7 bases identical to TRBD2. The germline V gene has CDR1 SGHNT and CDR2 YYREEE (reference sequence). CDR3 length: 16 amino acids. Unmatched junction bases numbered 3, after V lost 0 bases and J lost 0 bases. In DNA form, the CDR3 reads TGTGCCAGCAGCTTGGGCGGGGGTAGCTCCTACAATGAGCAGTTCTTC. As protein: CASSLGGGSSYNEQFF.

The V gene is TRBV29-1, the J gene TRBJ2-7; D possibly corresponds to TRBD2 (6 bases). The CDR3 runs 13 residues. Germline V CDR1 and CDR2: SQVTM, ANQGSEA. Trimming removed 1 base at V and 6 bases at J, with 13 bases between. The CDR3 nucleotides are TGCAGCGTTGAAGGGGCGGGGATGGGCGAGCAGTACTTC. Translating it yields CSVEGAGMGEQYF.

The chain uses TRBV15 and TRBJ2-7; 11 nucleotides match TRBD2. The CDR3 is made up of 14 amino acids. V shed 3 bases and J 6 bases; nucleotides not matched to a gene: 4. Looked up from germline, CDR1 is LNHNV and CDR2 is YYDKDF (reference sequence). CDR3 sequence: CATSRPTSGIEQYF. The CDR3 DNA follows: TGTGCCACCAGCAGGCCGACTAGCGGGATCGAGCAGTACTTC. The full variable domain, rest sourced from reference TRBV15 and TRBJ2-7, is DAMVIQNPRYQVTQFGKPVTLSCSQTLNHNVMYWYQQKSSQAPKLLFHYYDKDFNNEADTPDNFQSRRPNTSFCFLDIRSPGLGDTAMYLCATSRPTSGIEQYFGPGTRLTVT.

The rearrangement links TRBV30 to TRBJ1-2; 8 nucleotides line up with TRBD1. The germline CDR1 and CDR2 sequences are GTSNPN and SVGIG (reference sequence). Trimming took 4 bases from V and 2 from J; bases not matched to a gene: 3. This CDR3 is built from 13 residues. CDR3: CAWTGQENYGYTF. The CDR3 coding sequence is TGTGCCTGGACGGGACAGGAGAACTATGGCTACACCTTC.

V usage is TRBV28 and J usage is TRBJ1-5; TRBD1 is a possible D gene (6 bases). The CDR3 is 15 amino acids. V lost 5 bases to trimming and J lost 2 bases, with 13 bases between them. Germline CDR1 is MDHEN and CDR2 is SYDVKM. The CDR3 loop is CASSPQAGGNQPQHF. The CDR3, as DNA: TGTGCCAGCAGTCCCCAGGCAGGGGGCAATCAGCCCCAGCATTTT.

V usage is TRBV30 and J usage is TRBJ1-5; TRBD1 matches at 9 bases. The CDR3 consists of 14 residues. From germline, CDR1 is GTSNPN and CDR2 SVGIG (reference sequence). Germline trimming cut 0 bases from V and 8 bases from J; bases unmatched to any gene: 5. Here the CDR3 reads CAWSVGQGFEPQHF. CDR3 bases: TGTGCCTGGAGTGTTGGACAGGGGTTTGAGCCCCAGCATTTT.

The CDR3 sequence: CAISPSGTKGTGELFF. The CDR3 DNA reads TGTGCCATCAGCCCCTCCGGGACAAAAGGCACCGGGGAGCTGTTTTTT. This sequence joins TRBV10-3 and TRBJ2-2; D might be TRBD1 (6 bases). Germline CDR1 reads ENHRY; CDR2 reads SYGVKD. This CDR3 is 16 amino acids long. V was shortened by 6 bases and J by 4 bases, with 18 bases between the two germline ends.

The V and J genes are TRBV28 and TRBJ1-1; D is ambiguous. The CDR3 is made up of 12 amino acids. Looked up from germline, CDR1 is MDHEN and CDR2 is SYDVKM. Trimming stripped 4 bases from V and 1 base from J, with 4 bases between. As DNA, the CDR3 is TGTGCCAGCAGTTACGAGAACACTGAAGCTTTCTTT. Amino acid sequence: CASSYENTEAFF.

The V call is TRBV10-3, the J call TRBJ1-2, with 11 bases lining up with TRBD1. The germline V gene has CDR1 ENHRY and CDR2 SYGVKD. V shed 5 bases, J shed 7 bases, and the junction held 9 bases outside the gene matches. This CDR3 is built from 15 residues. The DNA of the CDR3 is TGTGCCATCAGTTCAGGACAGGGGGCATTAATTGGCTACACCTTC. The encoded protein is CAISSGQGALIGYTF.

The rearrangement links TRBV28 to TRBJ1-1; D call uncertain. V was trimmed by 5 bases and J by 3 bases, leaving 7 bases between them. CDR1 and CDR2 from the germline V gene are MDHEN and SYDVKM. The CDR3 totals 12 residues. CDR3 nucleotides: TGTGCCAGCAGTGGGTTATACACTGAAGCTTTCTTT. Protein sequence: CASSGLYTEAFF.

The chain is built from TRBV5-1 and TRBJ1-6; D is possibly TRBD1 (5 bases). From germline, CDR1 is SGHRS and CDR2 YFSETQ. The CDR3 runs to 14 residues. The ends were cut back, 3 bases at V and 10 bases at J, with 14 bases in the middle. In DNA form, the CDR3 reads TGCGCCAGCAGCTCTGTTACAGGATCCTCACCCCTCCACTTT. It codes for CASSSVTGSSPLHF. Full variable domain (rest looked up from reference TRBV5-1 and TRBJ1-6): KAGVTQTPRYLIKTRGQQVTLSCSPISGHRSVSWYQQTPGQGLQFLFEYFSETQRNKGNFPGRFSGRQFSNSRSEMNVSTLELGDSALYLCASSSVTGSSPLHFGNGTRLTVT.

The chain carries TRBV7-2 and TRBJ2-2; the D gene is possibly TRBD2 (6 bases). CDR1 and CDR2 from the germline V gene are SGHTA and FQGNSA. With 1 base removed from V and 6 bases from J, the gap between germline ends came to 15 bases. The CDR3 spans 16 residues. CDR3 bases: TGTGCCAGCAGCTTAGGGAGGGCCTCCTGGGCCGGGGAGCTGTTTTTT. Its protein product is CASSLGRASWAGELFF.

CDR3 protein: CSVVRWGTTEQYF. CDR3 coding DNA: TGCAGCGTTGTTCGGTGGGGCACTACCGAGCAGTACTTC. V gene TRBV29-1 combines with J gene TRBJ2-7; a possible D gene is TRBD1 (5 bases). The CDR3 length is 13 residues. CDR1 and CDR2 from the germline V gene are SQVTM and ANQGSEA. V was shortened by 4 bases and J by 6 bases, with 16 bases between the two germline ends.

This rearrangement joins TRBV7-9 to TRBJ2-3, with TRBD2 as a possible D gene (6 bases). This CDR3 contains 16 residues. The germline gives CDR1 SEHNR, CDR2 FQNEAQ (reference sequence). Trimming left V 5 bases short and J 4 bases short, with 19 bases between. CDR3 DNA sequence: TGTGCCAGCAGCGAGATCGGGGCGGGAAGGTCAGATACGCAGTATTTT. Translated, it gives CASSEIGAGRSDTQYF.